This T cell receptor beta chain was found in a study of identical twins. Germline loops: CDR1 WSHSY, CDR2 SAAADI. The trim removed 6 bases at V and 0 bases at J, leaving 7 bases unmatched. The CDR3 extends over 16 amino acids. The authors used template switching to add a universal primer site and gave cDNA unique molecular identifiers. TCRdb fed the 5' RACE reads into MiXCR, producing one record per CDR3 protein. The data contain 1,800,000 or so distinct CDR3 sequences, around a third of them seen just once; the ten biggest clones take up less than 0.35%. Note on this clonotype: Its antigen is not known.

Study-wide results and caveats: Among beta out-of-frame sequences, excess sharing between twins appeared weaker. Among monozygotic twins, out-of-frame TCR alpha sharing exceeded what models predicted.

The receptor comes from a newborn girl in good health. Material: cord blood. This chain links TRBV10-2 with TRBJ1-1; 10 positions agree with TRBD1. The CDR3 here is CASRSGDRGLNTEAFF. CDR3 sequence (DNA): TGCGCCAGCAGGTCGGGGGACAGGGGCCTGAACACTGAAGCTTTCTTT.